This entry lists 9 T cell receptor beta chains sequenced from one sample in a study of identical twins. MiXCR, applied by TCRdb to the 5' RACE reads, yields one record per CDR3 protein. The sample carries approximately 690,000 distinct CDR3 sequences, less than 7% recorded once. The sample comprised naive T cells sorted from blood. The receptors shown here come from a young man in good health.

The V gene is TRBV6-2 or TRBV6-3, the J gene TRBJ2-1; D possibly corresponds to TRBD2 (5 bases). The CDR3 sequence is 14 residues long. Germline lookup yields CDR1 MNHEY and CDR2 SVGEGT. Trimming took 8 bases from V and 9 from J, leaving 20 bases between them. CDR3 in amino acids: CASAVLLGPVEQFF. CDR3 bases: TGTGCCAGCGCGGTACTACTAGGCCCGGTTGAGCAGTTCTTC.

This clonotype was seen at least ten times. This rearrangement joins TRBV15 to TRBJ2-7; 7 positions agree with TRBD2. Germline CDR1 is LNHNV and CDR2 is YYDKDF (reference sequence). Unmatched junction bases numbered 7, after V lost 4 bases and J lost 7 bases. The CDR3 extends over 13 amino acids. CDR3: CATSNSRGWEQYV. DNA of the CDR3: TGTGCCACCAGCAATTCGCGGGGGTGGGAGCAGTACGTC.

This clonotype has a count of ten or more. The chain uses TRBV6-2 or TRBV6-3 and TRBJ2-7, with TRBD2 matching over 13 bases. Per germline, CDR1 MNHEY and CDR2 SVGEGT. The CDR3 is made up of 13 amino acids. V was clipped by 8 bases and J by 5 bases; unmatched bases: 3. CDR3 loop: CASGLAGAHEQYF. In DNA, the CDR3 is TGTGCCAGCGGACTAGCGGGAGCCCACGAGCAGTACTTC.

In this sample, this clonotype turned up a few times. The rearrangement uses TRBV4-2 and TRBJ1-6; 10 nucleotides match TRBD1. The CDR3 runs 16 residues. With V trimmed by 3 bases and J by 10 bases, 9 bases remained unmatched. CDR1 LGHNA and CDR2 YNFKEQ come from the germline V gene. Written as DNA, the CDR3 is TGTGCCAGCAGCCAGACCCGACAGGGGGCAAGATCACCCCTCCACTTT. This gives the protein CASSQTRQGARSPLHF.

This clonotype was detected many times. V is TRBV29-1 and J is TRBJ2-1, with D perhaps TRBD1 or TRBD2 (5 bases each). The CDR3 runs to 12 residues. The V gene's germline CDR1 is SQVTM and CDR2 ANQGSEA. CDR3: CSNLGTNNEQFF. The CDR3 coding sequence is TGCAGTAACCTCGGGACCAACAATGAGCAGTTCTTC.

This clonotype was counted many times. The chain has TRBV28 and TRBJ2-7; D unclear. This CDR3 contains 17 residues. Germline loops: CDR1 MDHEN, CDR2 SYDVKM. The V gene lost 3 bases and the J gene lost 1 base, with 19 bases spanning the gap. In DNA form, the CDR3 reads TGTGCCAGCAGTTTTGTTTGGCGTTCTCGCGAGTCCTACGAGCAGTACTTC. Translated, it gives CASSFVWRSRESYEQYF.

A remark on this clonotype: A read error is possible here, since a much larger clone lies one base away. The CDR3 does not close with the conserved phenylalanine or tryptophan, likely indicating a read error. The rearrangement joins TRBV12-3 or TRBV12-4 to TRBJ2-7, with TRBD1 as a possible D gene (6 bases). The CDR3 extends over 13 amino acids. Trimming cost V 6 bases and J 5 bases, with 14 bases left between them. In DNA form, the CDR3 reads TGTGCCAGCAGGGCAGGGGTAGTGGACGAGCAGTACTGC. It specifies CASRAGVVDEQYC.

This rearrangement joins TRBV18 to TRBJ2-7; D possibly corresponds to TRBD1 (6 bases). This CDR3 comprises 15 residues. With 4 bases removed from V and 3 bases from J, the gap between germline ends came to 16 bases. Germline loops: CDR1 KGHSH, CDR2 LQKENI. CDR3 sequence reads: CASSQKRWGRYEQYF. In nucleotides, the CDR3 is TGTGCCAGCTCACAGAAGCGTTGGGGGCGCTACGAGCAGTACTTC.

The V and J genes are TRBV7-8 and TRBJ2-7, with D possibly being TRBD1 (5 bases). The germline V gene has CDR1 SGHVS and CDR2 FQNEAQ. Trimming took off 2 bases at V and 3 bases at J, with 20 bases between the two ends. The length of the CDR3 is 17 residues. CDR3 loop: CASSLFLPLQDNYEQYF. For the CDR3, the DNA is TGTGCCAGCAGCTTATTCCTCCCGCTGCAGGACAACTACGAGCAGTACTTC.